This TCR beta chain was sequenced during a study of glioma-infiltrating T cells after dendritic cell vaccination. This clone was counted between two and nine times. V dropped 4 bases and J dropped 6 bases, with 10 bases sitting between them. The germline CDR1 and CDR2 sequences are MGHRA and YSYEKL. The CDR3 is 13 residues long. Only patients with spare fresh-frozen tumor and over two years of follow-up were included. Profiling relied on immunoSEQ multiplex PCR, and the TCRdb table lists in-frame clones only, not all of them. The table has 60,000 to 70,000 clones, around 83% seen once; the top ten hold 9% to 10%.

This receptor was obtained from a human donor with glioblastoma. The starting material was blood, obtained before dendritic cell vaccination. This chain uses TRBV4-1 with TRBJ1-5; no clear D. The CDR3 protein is CASSPQTGQPQHF. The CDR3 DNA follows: TGCGCCAGCAGCCCCCAGACGGGTCAGCCCCAGCATTTT.